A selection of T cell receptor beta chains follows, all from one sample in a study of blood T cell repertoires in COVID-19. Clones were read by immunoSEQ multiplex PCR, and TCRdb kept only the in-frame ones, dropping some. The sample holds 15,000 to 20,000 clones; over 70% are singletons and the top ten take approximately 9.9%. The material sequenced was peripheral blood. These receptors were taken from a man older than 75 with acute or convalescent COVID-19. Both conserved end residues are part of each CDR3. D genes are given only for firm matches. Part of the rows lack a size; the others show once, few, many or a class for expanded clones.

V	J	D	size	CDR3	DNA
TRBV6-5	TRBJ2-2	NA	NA	CASSYFRHPNTGELFF	TGTGCCAGCAGTTACTTCCGACACCCGAACACCGGGGAGCTGTTTTTT
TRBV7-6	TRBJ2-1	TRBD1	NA	CASSQAPGQGYEQFF	TGTGCCAGCAGCCAAGCCCCGGGACAGGGTTATGAGCAGTTCTTC
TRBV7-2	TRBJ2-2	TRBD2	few	CASSFQRGGNGELFF	TGTGCCAGCAGCTTCCAGCGGGGGGGTAACGGGGAGCTGTTTTTT
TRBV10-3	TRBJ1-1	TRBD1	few	CAISPGQGAEAFF	TGTGCCATCAGCCCAGGACAGGGGGCTGAAGCTTTCTTT
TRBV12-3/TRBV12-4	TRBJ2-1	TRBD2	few	CASSLRTSERFF	TGTGCCAGCAGTTTAAGGACTAGCGAACGGTTCTTC
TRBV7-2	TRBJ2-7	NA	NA	CASSFDGGAYEQYF	TGTGCCAGCAGCTTTGACGGCGGGGCCTACGAGCAGTACTTC
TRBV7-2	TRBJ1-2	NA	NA	CASSFPSDHTSGGYTF	TGTGCCAGCAGCTTCCCGTCGGATCATACCTCGGGGGGCTACACCTTC
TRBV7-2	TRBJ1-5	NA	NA	CATGLSSNQPQHF	TGTGCCACAGGACTTTCTAGCAATCAGCCCCAGCATTTT
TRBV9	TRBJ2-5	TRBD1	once	CASSVATGGETQYF	TGTGCCAGCAGCGTGGCGACAGGGGGAGAGACCCAGTACTTC
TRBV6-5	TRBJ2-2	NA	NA	CASSFRGATNTGELFF	TGTGCCAGCAGTTTTCGGGGGGCCACGAACACCGGGGAGCTGTTTTTT
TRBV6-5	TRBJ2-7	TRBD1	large	CASSPGTGRYEQYF	TGTGCCAGCAGTCCGGGGACAGGGAGGTACGAGCAGTACTTC
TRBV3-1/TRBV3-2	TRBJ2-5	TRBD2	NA	CASSQLPSGGQETQYF	TGTGCCAGCAGCCAATTACCTAGCGGGGGACAAGAGACCCAGTACTTC
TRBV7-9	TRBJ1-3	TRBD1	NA	CASSPGQRAGNTIYF	TGTGCCAGCAGCCCGGGACAGCGCGCTGGAAACACCATATATTTT
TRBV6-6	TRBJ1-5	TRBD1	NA	CASSLRTGSQPQHF	TGTGCCAGCAGTCTGAGGACAGGGAGTCAGCCCCAGCATTTT
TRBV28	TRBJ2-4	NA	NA	CASLRDQAKNIQYF	TGTGCCAGCCTCCGGGATCAAGCCAAAAACATTCAGTACTTC
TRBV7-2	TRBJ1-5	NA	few	CASSSSSNQPQHF	TGTGCCAGCAGCTCCAGTAGCAATCAGCCCCAGCATTTT
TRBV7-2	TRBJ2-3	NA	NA	CASSLARQDTQYF	TGTGCCAGCAGCTTAGCGAGGCAAGATACGCAGTATTTT
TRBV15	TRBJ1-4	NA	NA	CATSTVRGGLFF	TGTGCCACCAGCACCGTGAGGGGGGGACTGTTTTTT
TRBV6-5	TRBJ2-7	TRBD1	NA	CASSYSGQEYYEQYF	TGTGCCAGCAGTTACTCAGGACAGGAGTACTACGAGCAGTACTTC
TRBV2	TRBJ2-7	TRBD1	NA	CASSEALGLGQGRGYEQYF	TGTGCCAGCAGTGAAGCGTTGGGCCTTGGACAGGGAAGGGGCTACGAGCAGTACTTC
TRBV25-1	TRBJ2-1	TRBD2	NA	CASSEGVAGGHEQFF	TGTGCCAGCAGTGAAGGGGTAGCGGGGGGGCATGAGCAGTTCTTC
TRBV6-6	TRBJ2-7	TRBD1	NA	CASSRDRGNHEQYF	TGTGCCAGCAGTCGGGACAGGGGAAATCACGAGCAGTACTTC
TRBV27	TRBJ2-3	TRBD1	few	CASSLSRNRGLFTDTQYF	TGTGCCAGCAGTTTATCGCGGAACAGGGGGCTCTTCACAGATACGCAGTATTTT
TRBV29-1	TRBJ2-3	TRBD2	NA	CSVKPRGTSGAQYF	TGCAGCGTTAAACCCCGAGGGACTAGCGGCGCGCAGTATTTT
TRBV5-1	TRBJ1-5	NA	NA	CASSLGQDNQPQHF	TGCGCCAGCAGCTTGGGACAGGACAATCAGCCCCAGCATTTT
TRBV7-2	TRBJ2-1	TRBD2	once	CASSLAPAGVYNEQFF	TGTGCCAGCAGCTTAGCCCCAGCGGGGGTATACAATGAGCAGTTCTTC
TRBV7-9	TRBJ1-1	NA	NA	CASRSFGSTEAFF	TGTGCCAGCAGGTCTTTTGGGAGCACTGAAGCTTTCTTT
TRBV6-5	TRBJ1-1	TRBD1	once	CASRVDRVTEAFF	TGTGCCAGCAGGGTGGACAGGGTCACTGAAGCTTTCTTT
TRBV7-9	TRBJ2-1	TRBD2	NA	CASSLATSGVGEQFF	TGTGCCAGCAGCTTAGCGACTAGCGGGGTGGGTGAGCAGTTCTTC
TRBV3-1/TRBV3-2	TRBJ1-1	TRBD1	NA	CASSQGQPNTEAFF	TGTGCCAGCAGCCAGGGACAGCCAAACACTGAAGCTTTCTTT
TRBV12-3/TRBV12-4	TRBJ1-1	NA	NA	CASREGGGTEAFF	TGTGCCAGCAGGGAGGGAGGGGGCACTGAAGCTTTCTTT
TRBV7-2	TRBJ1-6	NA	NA	CASSLTGTDSPLHF	TGTGCCAGCAGCTTGACGGGAACGGATTCACCCCTCCACTTT
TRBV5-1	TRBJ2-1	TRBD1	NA	CASRQGQGNEQFF	TGCGCCAGCAGACAGGGACAGGGGAATGAGCAGTTCTTC
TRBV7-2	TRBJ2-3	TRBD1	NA	CASSPGQGVTDTQYF	TGTGCCAGCAGCCCAGGACAGGGCGTCACAGATACGCAGTATTTT
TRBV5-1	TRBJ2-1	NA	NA	CASSLQTYNEQFF	TGCGCCAGCAGCTTGCAGACCTACAATGAGCAGTTCTTC
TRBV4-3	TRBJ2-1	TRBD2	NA	CASSQTHPRRGVFNEQFF	TGCGCCAGCAGCCAAACTCATCCTCGGCGGGGGGTCTTTAATGAGCAGTTCTTC
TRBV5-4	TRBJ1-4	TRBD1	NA	CASSQSGTGWEKLFF	TGTGCCAGCAGTCAGAGCGGGACAGGTTGGGAAAAACTGTTTTTT